These 20 T cell receptor beta chains originate from one sample sequenced in a study of cytomegalovirus exposure and HLA in healthy donors. Primers included in the PCR were 60 Vbeta and 13 Jbeta primers. TCRdb keeps only in-frame clones here, not all; method: immunoSEQ multiplex PCR. The data contain roughly 200,000 clones, 70% to 80% of them seen just once; the ten biggest clones take up approximately 14%. The source material was PBMCs. These receptor sequences come from a woman aged 25 to 45 in good health and CMV-seropositive.

This chain joins TRBV7-9 and TRBJ1-1; D is uncertain. Trimming cost V 1 base and J 0 bases, with 6 bases left between them. The length of the CDR3 is 14 residues. The germline gives CDR1 SEHNR, CDR2 FQNEAQ (reference sequence). The CDR3 spells CASSLGQMNTEAFF. The CDR3 coding sequence is TGTGCCAGCAGCTTAGGGCAGATGAACACTGAAGCTTTCTTT.

The rearrangement uses TRBV6-5 and TRBJ2-5; tentative D call: TRBD2 (6 bases). Germline lookup yields CDR1 MNHEY and CDR2 SVGAGI. The CDR3 is 14 residues long. V was trimmed by 7 bases and J by 4 bases, leaving 16 bases between them. Here the CDR3 DNA reads TGTGCCAGCACAAGCGGGTGGGTGGGAGAGACCCAGTACTTC. Amino acids: CASTSGWVGETQYF.

In this sample, this clone turned up a few times. The chain combines TRBV7-8 with TRBJ2-7, with TRBD1 identical over 7 bases. The junction had 7 bases not matched to a gene; V was cut back by 5 bases and J by 3 bases. CDR3 length: 14 amino acids. Germline V gene data show CDR1 as SGHVS and CDR2 as FQNEAQ. The CDR3 region has the DNA TGTGCCAGCAGCAAGCGGACAGGCAACTACGAGCAGTACTTC. Protein sequence: CASSKRTGNYEQYF.

The V and J genes are TRBV7-2 and TRBJ2-5; 9 positions agree with TRBD2. The DNA matches TRBJ2-7 better at its end, which makes the J call doubtful. Germline V CDR1 and CDR2: SGHTA, FQGNSA. This CDR3 is built from 14 residues. The CDR3 reads CASSSTSGSYEQYF. In DNA, the CDR3 is TGTGCCAGCAGCTCGACTAGCGGTTCCTACGAGCAGTACTTC.

The chain joins TRBV2 to TRBJ1-4; the match to TRBD1 covers 8 bases. Per germline, CDR1 SNHLY and CDR2 FYNNEI. The CDR3 is made up of 14 amino acids. The junction had 12 bases not matched to a gene; V was cut back by 10 bases and J by 8 bases. The CDR3 loop is CATTRQGIREKLFF. Written as DNA, the CDR3 is TGTGCCACCACCCGACAGGGGATTCGGGAAAAACTGTTTTTT.

The genes are TRBV7-6 and TRBJ2-3; D might be TRBD1 (6 bases). The length of the CDR3 is 12 residues. From germline, CDR1 is SGHVS and CDR2 FNYEAQ. V lost 1 base to trimming and J lost 9 bases, with 8 bases between them. Here the CDR3 reads CASSLDQGTQYF. CDR3 coding DNA: TGTGCCAGCAGCTTAGACCAGGGGACGCAGTATTTT.

V gene TRBV6-5 combines with J gene TRBJ2-1; D uncertain. With 5 bases removed from V and 0 bases from J, the gap between germline ends came to 11 bases. In germline, CDR1 is MNHEY, CDR2 SVGAGI. The CDR3 length is 15 residues. CDR3 protein: CASSPDWSSYNEQFF. The CDR3 DNA reads TGTGCCAGCAGTCCCGACTGGTCCTCCTACAATGAGCAGTTCTTC.

This clone has only a few counts. V gene TRBV27 combines with J gene TRBJ2-6; no clear D. CDR1 and CDR2 (germline): MNHEY, SMNVEV (reference sequence). The CDR3 length is 15 residues. V gave up 1 base and J gave up 6 bases, with 10 bases separating them. This CDR3 is CASSLFWAKANVLTF. CDR3 nucleotides: TGTGCCAGCAGTTTATTCTGGGCAAAGGCCAACGTCCTGACTTTC.

The chain joins TRBV5-6 to TRBJ2-2; D gene ambiguous. The germline V and J ends were trimmed by 2 bases and 4 bases, with 9 bases remaining between them. CDR1 and CDR2 (germline): SGHDT, YYEEEE. The CDR3 has 14 residues. CDR3 sequence reads: CASSFFRVTGELFF. The CDR3 DNA sequence: TGTGCCAGCAGCTTCTTCCGGGTCACCGGGGAGCTGTTTTTT.

This chain connects TRBV7-8 to TRBJ2-7; tentatively, D is TRBD2 (6 bases). Trimming took 0 bases from V and 4 from J, leaving 7 bases between them. This CDR3 region has 13 residues. Germline V CDR1 and CDR2: SGHVS, FQNEAQ. The CDR3 region has the DNA TGTGCCAGCAGCTTAGCGGGAGGTTACGAGCAGTACTTC. Translated: CASSLAGGYEQYF.

This rearrangement joins TRBV2 to TRBJ1-1; 8 bases fit TRBD1. CDR1 is SNHLY, CDR2 FYNNEI, per germline. Trimming cost V 5 bases and J 5 bases; bases outside gene matches: 7. The CDR3 loop spans 14 amino acids. Here the CDR3 reads CASSSRTGRTEAFF. In nucleotides, the CDR3 is TGTGCCAGCAGTTCCAGGACAGGGAGGACTGAAGCTTTCTTT.

The chain uses TRBV7-8 and TRBJ2-7; 9 nucleotides align to TRBD1. The CDR3 runs to 16 residues. Trimming removed 6 bases from V and 2 bases from J; junction bases left unmatched: 11. Germline CDR1 reads SGHVS; CDR2 reads FQNEAQ. The CDR3 region has the DNA TGTGCCAGCAGTCACGGGACAGGGCGTACTACCTACGAGCAGTACTTC. Encoded protein: CASSHGTGRTTYEQYF.

The gene calls are TRBV6-5 and TRBJ2-7; D is undetermined. This CDR3 spans 13 amino acids. Trimming stripped 0 bases from V and 7 bases from J, with 10 bases between. The germline V gene encodes CDR1 MNHEY and CDR2 SVGAGI. In DNA, the CDR3 is TGTGCCAGCAGTTACTCGAGGCTGACTGAGCAGTACTTC. Its protein product is CASSYSRLTEQYF.

This sequence joins TRBV19 and TRBJ2-1; 9 bases map to TRBD2. V shed 1 base, J shed 8 bases, and the junction held 9 bases outside the gene matches. The CDR3 totals 16 residues. Germline values: CDR1 LNHDA, CDR2 SQIVND (reference sequence). The CDR3 spells CASSIGGSGRLDEQFF. Here the CDR3 DNA reads TGTGCCAGTAGTATAGGAGGTAGCGGGAGATTAGATGAGCAGTTCTTC.

The rearrangement uses TRBV7-9 and TRBJ2-2, with 8 bases aligning to TRBD2. The CDR3 is 16 amino acids. Germline CDR1 SEHNR, CDR2 FQNEAQ (reference sequence). With 4 bases clipped from V and 4 bases from J, the junction kept 8 bases outside the gene matches. The CDR3 loop is CASSSVGRGGTGELFF. CDR3 nucleotides: TGTGCCAGCAGCTCCGTCGGGAGGGGAGGCACCGGGGAGCTGTTTTTT.

The CDR3 reads CASRESGSGSQYF. The CDR3 DNA sequence: TGTGCCAGCAGGGAAAGCGGGAGTGGGTCGCAGTATTTT. This chain links TRBV6-1 with TRBJ2-3, with 8 bases matching TRBD2. Germline V CDR1 and CDR2: MNHNS, SASEGT. This CDR3 comprises 13 residues. V was pared by 6 bases and J by 10 bases, with 9 bases of the junction left unmatched.

J is TRBJ1-1 and V is TRBV28; D call uncertain. The CDR3 is 11 residues long. Germline V gene lookup returns CDR1 MDHEN and CDR2 SYDVKM. Deletions cut 4 bases from V and 12 bases from J, with 12 bases between. The CDR3 protein is CASSSPGLTFF. CDR3 nucleotides: TGTGCCAGCAGTTCCCCAGGACTGACTTTCTTT.

The rearrangement links TRBV5-1 to TRBJ1-1; possibly TRBD1 for D (5 bases). The V gene lost 5 bases and the J gene lost 3 bases, with 11 bases spanning the gap. The CDR3 extends over 13 amino acids. CDR1 and CDR2 (germline): SGHRS, YFSETQ. The CDR3 protein is CASSGGGDTEAFF. Here the CDR3 DNA reads TGCGCCAGCAGTGGGGGAGGGGACACTGAAGCTTTCTTT.

This chain links TRBV18 with TRBJ2-7; D might be TRBD2 (6 bases). CDR1 and CDR2 from the germline V gene are KGHSH and LQKENI. The V end lost 3 bases, the J end lost 3 bases, and 9 bases lay between the germline ends. The CDR3 is 13 amino acids. CDR3 in DNA: TGTGCCAGCTCACCGGGGGGTTTCTACGAGCAGTACTTC. Translating it yields CASSPGGFYEQYF.

This sequence joins TRBV7-8 and TRBJ2-7; D remains ambiguous. The CDR3 totals 12 residues. Germline V gene sequence: CDR1 SGHVS, CDR2 FQNEAQ. V was clipped by 0 bases and J by 2 bases, with 2 bases between them. DNA of the CDR3: TGTGCCAGCAGCTTAGCCACCTACGAGCAGTACTTC. The encoded protein is CASSLATYEQYF.